The 9 T cell receptor beta chains presented below share a single source sample, sequenced in a study of T cell responses to AZD1222 COVID-19 vaccine. Method: immunoSEQ multiplex PCR; TCRdb's copy keeps in-frame clones and lacks some. The table shows about 140,000 clones, with around 92% occurring only once. Sequenced material: peripheral blood, taken on day 0 of AZD1222 vaccination. These receptors were obtained from an adult in good health.

The rearrangement uses TRBV24-1 and TRBJ2-1; 7 bases agree with TRBD1. Trimming took 4 bases from V and 5 from J; bases not matched to a gene: 7. Germline-derived CDR1 and CDR2 are KGHDR and SFDVKD. The CDR3 runs 15 residues. The CDR3 DNA is TGTGCCACCAGTGACCCTTTTGACAGGGACAATGAGCAGTTCTTC. Protein sequence: CATSDPFDRDNEQFF.

On this clone: Other DNA sequences in the sample encode the same CDR3. The chain carries TRBV7-3 and TRBJ1-1, with D possibly matching TRBD1 (5 bases). The CDR3 is made up of 12 amino acids. V dropped 4 bases and J dropped 5 bases, with 8 bases sitting between them. Germline V CDR1 and CDR2: SGHTA, FQGTGA. CDR3 sequence (DNA): TGTGCCAGCAGCTCCGGGGGGACTGAAGCTTTCTTT. This codes for CASSSGGTEAFF.

The chain combines TRBV6-5 with TRBJ1-1, with D unresolved. This CDR3 spans 11 amino acids. Germline V gene sequence: CDR1 MNHEY, CDR2 SVGAGI. V was pared by 2 bases and J by 14 bases, with 12 bases between. The CDR3 DNA is TGTGCCAGCAGTTACAGGCAGGTTGTGTTCTTT. It codes for CASSYRQVVFF.

V gene TRBV6-5 combines with J gene TRBJ1-6; weak D call: TRBD1 (5 bases). This CDR3 has 13 amino acids. The V end was cut by 8 bases, the J end by 7 bases, with 12 bases between. Germline V gene data show CDR1 as MNHEY and CDR2 as SVGAGI. The chain's CDR3 is CASGDVPNSPLHF. The CDR3 coding sequence is TGTGCCAGCGGGGACGTCCCAAATTCACCCCTCCACTTT.

The chain links TRBV7-2 to TRBJ2-1; 12 bases are shared with TRBD2. CDR1 is SGHTA and CDR2 is FQGNSA in the germline V gene. This CDR3 spans 15 amino acids. Trimming at V came to 1 base and at J to 9 bases, leaving 4 bases not matched to a gene. The CDR3 region has the DNA TGTGCCAGCAGCTTAGGGCTAGCGGGGGGGTTTGAGCAGTTCTTC. It encodes CASSLGLAGGFEQFF.

This clone has a single count. As DNA, the CDR3 is TGTGCCAGCACACTTAGCGGGGGGGCAGGAGGAGATACGCAGTATTTT. Translating gives CASTLSGGAGGDTQYF. The rearrangement joins TRBV7-2 to TRBJ2-3, with 11 nucleotides matching TRBD2. Per the germline V gene, CDR1 is SGHTA and CDR2 is FQGNSA. The V and J ends lost 7 bases and 5 bases, in that order; junction bases with no gene match: 11. The CDR3 is 16 residues long.

This clone has a single count. V gene TRBV11-3 combines with J gene TRBJ2-1; a weak D match, TRBD2 (6 bases). Germline V gene lookup returns CDR1 SGHNT and CDR2 YENEEA. The V gene lost 2 bases and the J gene lost 5 bases, with 16 bases spanning the gap. The CDR3 covers 16 residues. This chain's CDR3 is CASSLRDSIKNNEQFF. Written as DNA, the CDR3 is TGTGCCAGCAGCTTACGGGACTCAATTAAGAACAATGAGCAGTTCTTC.

This chain joins TRBV28 and TRBJ2-3; D is unresolved. In germline, CDR1 is MDHEN, CDR2 SYDVKM. Trimming cost V 7 bases and J 1 base, with 18 bases left between them. The CDR3 sequence is 16 residues long. The CDR3 reads CASNKLRLLGTDTQYF. The CDR3 DNA reads as TGTGCCAGCAACAAACTGAGGCTGTTAGGCACAGATACGCAGTATTTT. Together with reference TRBV28 and TRBJ2-3, the CDR3 gives the full variable domain: DVKVTQSSRYLVKRTGEKVFLECVQDMDHENMFWYRQDPGLGLRLIYFSYDVKMKEKGDIPEGYSVSREKKERFSLILESASTNQTSMYLCASNKLRLLGTDTQYFGPGTRLTVL.

The chain is built from TRBV28 and TRBJ1-6; TRBD1 matches at 8 bases. The CDR3 is 16 amino acids. Trimming at V came to 6 bases and at J to 3 bases, leaving 7 bases not matched to a gene. Germline V gene data show CDR1 as MDHEN and CDR2 as SYDVKM. The CDR3 here is CASRLTTGDYNSPLHF. CDR3 DNA sequence: TGTGCCAGCAGATTGACGACAGGGGACTATAATTCACCCCTCCACTTT.